The T cell receptor beta chain under discussion was sequenced for a study of T cell changes during pregnancy in multiple sclerosis. Profiling relied on immunoSEQ multiplex PCR, and the TCRdb table lists in-frame clones only, not all of them. The sample records tens of thousands of clones, around 92% being singletons. Germline V gene lookup returns CDR1 SGHRS and CDR2 YFSETQ. The ends were cut back, 0 bases at V and 3 bases at J, with 11 bases in the middle. This CDR3 has 15 amino acids. This clone is a singleton in its sample. The specimen was peripheral blood, collected before pregnancy. The TCR comes from a female donor with multiple sclerosis, enrolled in a pregnancy study. The chain joins TRBV5-1 to TRBJ2-3; a weak D match, TRBD2 (5 bases). The chain's CDR3 is CASSLDGVGTDTQYF. Written as DNA, the CDR3 is TGCGCCAGCAGCTTGGACGGGGTTGGTACAGATACGCAGTATTTT.